These 6 T cell receptor beta chains came from one sample sequenced in a study of blood T cell repertoires in COVID-19. Measured with immunoSEQ multiplex PCR; TCRdb has only the in-frame clones, and not every one. In the table there are about 42,000 clones, around nine tenths of which are singletons. Sequenced input: peripheral blood. The source of these receptors is a human donor in a cohort sampled during active COVID-19.

CDR3 region: CASSRTDSLLSVLHSPLHF. The CDR3 nucleotides read TGTGCCAGCAGCAGAACGGACAGCCTCCTCTCGGTTCTGCATTCACCCCTCCACTTT. The chain employs TRBV21-1 and TRBJ1-6; the table calls TRBD1, which could not be checked here. TRBV21-1 is a pseudogene. The CDR3 spans 19 residues.

The chain joins TRBV24-1 to TRBJ1-1; D possibly corresponds to TRBD1 (5 bases). The CDR3 consists of 20 residues. Germline assignment: CDR1 KGHDR and CDR2 SFDVKD. Deletions cut 2 bases from V and 1 base from J, with 25 bases between. CDR3 sequence: CATSDSDITRLSSRNTEAFF. Written as DNA, the CDR3 is TGTGCCACCAGTGATTCGGACATCACCCGCCTGTCGAGTCGGAACACTGAAGCTTTCTTT.

This chain links TRBV6-5 with TRBJ1-5; TRBD1 is a possible D gene (6 bases). The germline gives CDR1 MNHEY, CDR2 SVGAGI. The CDR3 covers 14 residues. Trimming pared 5 bases from V and 12 bases from J, leaving 20 bases between. This chain's CDR3 is CASSQTVTGKLQHF. CDR3 nucleotides: TGTGCCAGCAGTCAAACGGTCACAGGGAAGCTCCAGCATTTT.

The J gene is TRBJ1-2, the V gene TRBV19; D may be TRBD1 (5 bases). Trimming took off 4 bases at V and 8 bases at J, with 17 bases between the two ends. The CDR3 sequence is 14 residues long. Per germline, CDR1 LNHDA and CDR2 SQIVND (reference sequence). The CDR3 sequence is CASSTRRGTDGYTF. CDR3 sequence (DNA): TGTGCCAGTAGTACTCGTCGCGGGACGGACGGCTACACCTTC.

This clone was counted between two and nine times. The rearrangement uses TRBV21-1 and TRBJ1-4; the table's D call TRBD1 went unverified against the DNA. TRBV21-1 constitutes a pseudogene. The CDR3 consists of 15 residues. This CDR3 is CASSKKGSPDKGLFF. The CDR3 nucleotides are TGTGCCAGCAGCAAAAAGGGATCACCGGACAAGGGACTGTTTTTT.

This chain uses TRBV15 with TRBJ2-5; 7 nucleotides match TRBD1. Germline CDR1 reads LNHNV; CDR2 reads YYDKDF (reference sequence). Unmatched junction bases numbered 10, after V lost 7 bases and J lost 2 bases. CDR3 length equals 15 residues. CDR3 region: CATTQGTEKQETQYF. CDR3 DNA: TGTGCCACCACCCAGGGGACAGAGAAACAAGAGACCCAGTACTTC.